Listed below are T cell receptor beta chains from one sample, sequenced in a study of blood T cell repertoires in COVID-19. Method: immunoSEQ multiplex PCR; TCRdb's copy keeps in-frame clones and lacks some. There are roughly 100,000 clones in the sample; approximately 84% occur only once, and 6.2% lies in the top ten. The sample comprised peripheral blood. These TCRs come from a human donor in a cohort sampled during active COVID-19. Both conserved end residues are part of each CDR3. D genes are given only for firm matches. Size tells how often a clone was seen (once, few, many) or the class of an expanded clone, and some rows leave it out.

clone_size	v_call	j_call	d_call	cdr3_aa	cdr3_nt
.	TRBV27	TRBJ2-3	.	CASSPSSDTQYF	TGTGCCAGCAGTCCTTCCTCAGATACGCAGTATTTT
.	TRBV2	TRBJ2-7	TRBD1	CASTQQGALYEQYF	TGTGCCAGTACACAACAGGGGGCTTTGTACGAGCAGTACTTC
.	TRBV3-1/TRBV3-2	TRBJ2-1	TRBD2	CASSQEGTSGEQFF	TGTGCCAGCAGCCAAGAAGGGACTAGCGGAGAGCAGTTCTTC
few	TRBV6-4	TRBJ1-6	TRBD1	CASSDSTGGNSPLHF	TGTGCCAGCAGTGACTCGACAGGGGGTAATTCACCCCTCCACTTT
.	TRBV19	TRBJ2-3	TRBD2	CASSFPSGGAADTQYF	TGTGCCAGTAGTTTCCCGAGCGGGGGGGCCGCAGATACGCAGTATTTT
.	TRBV9	TRBJ2-1	.	CASSVDGAYYNEQFF	TGTGCCAGCAGCGTAGACGGAGCGTACTACAATGAGCAGTTCTTC
.	TRBV11-1	TRBJ1-2	TRBD1	CASSSTGTGFYGYTF	TGTGCCAGCAGCTCGACCGGGACAGGGTTTTATGGCTACACCTTC
.	TRBV5-4	TRBJ2-7	TRBD2	CASSPPGGAYYEQYF	TGTGCCAGCAGCCCCCCGGGGGGGGCCTACTACGAGCAGTACTTC
once	TRBV5-1	TRBJ1-2	TRBD1	CASSLFGSGQGVSHYGYTF	TGCGCCAGCAGCTTGTTCGGTAGTGGACAGGGAGTGTCTCACTATGGCTACACCTTC
.	TRBV3-1/TRBV3-2	TRBJ2-7	.	CASSQRRPSSYEQYF	TGTGCCAGCAGCCAACGGAGGCCAAGCTCCTACGAGCAGTACTTC
many	TRBV7-3	TRBJ2-7	.	CASSFGTGVGAGVKQYF	TGTGCCAGCAGCTTTGGAACCGGGGTCGGAGCAGGGGTCAAGCAGTACTTC
.	TRBV6-6	TRBJ2-7	TRBD1	CASTTNRGKYEQYF	TGTGCCAGCACCACCAACAGGGGAAAGTACGAGCAGTACTTC
.	TRBV4-1	TRBJ1-3	.	CASSQDFPGRTIYF	TGCGCCAGCAGCCAAGATTTTCCAGGGCGGACCATATATTTT
.	TRBV5-6	TRBJ1-1	TRBD1	CASSPGTGHALTEAFF	TGTGCCAGCAGCCCAGGGACAGGCCATGCGCTGACTGAAGCTTTCTTT
.	TRBV7-9	TRBJ1-4	TRBD1	CASSPRQGKDEKLFF	TGTGCCAGCAGCCCCCGACAGGGGAAGGATGAAAAACTGTTTTTT
.	TRBV9	TRBJ1-6	TRBD1	CASSFDREAHYNSPLHF	TGTGCCAGCAGCTTTGACAGGGAGGCCCACTATAATTCACCCCTCCACTTT
.	TRBV9	TRBJ1-6	.	CASSPRDENSPLHF	TGTGCCAGCAGCCCGCGGGACGAAAATTCACCCCTCCACTTT
.	TRBV5-1	TRBJ1-4	TRBD1	CASSLELLRTGRKKLFF	TGCGCCAGCAGCTTGGAGTTACTTAGGACAGGGAGGAAAAAACTGTTTTTT
.	TRBV5-1	TRBJ1-1	.	CASSTTPEGTEAFF	TGCGCCAGCAGCACGACACCGGAAGGCACTGAAGCTTTCTTT
.	TRBV6-5	TRBJ2-3	.	CASSYGSRDTQYF	TGTGCCAGCAGTTACGGGAGCCGCGATACGCAGTATTTT
once	TRBV29-1	TRBJ2-2	.	CSVLRGLNTGELFF	TGCAGCGTACTTAGAGGACTGAACACCGGGGAGCTGTTTTTT
.	TRBV5-4	TRBJ2-5	TRBD2	CASSLAWGLAGGPSKETQYF	TGTGCCAGCAGCTTGGCCTGGGGACTAGCGGGAGGGCCTTCTAAGGAGACCCAGTACTTC
.	TRBV6-5	TRBJ2-7	.	CASSRLVRASYEQYF	TGTGCCAGCAGCCGCCTGGTGCGGGCCTCCTACGAGCAGTACTTC
.	TRBV6-2/TRBV6-3	TRBJ2-3	TRBD1	CASSLASGQGLSTDTQYF	TGTGCCAGCAGTTTGGCATCGGGACAGGGACTTAGCACAGATACGCAGTATTTT
.	TRBV7-6	TRBJ2-1	TRBD2	CASSPRTSGGAYNEQFF	TGTGCCAGCAGCCCGAGGACTAGCGGGGGGGCCTACAATGAGCAGTTCTTC
.	TRBV2	TRBJ2-2	TRBD1	CASSEWGQGGGELFF	TGTGCCAGCAGTGAATGGGGACAGGGCGGCGGGGAGCTGTTTTTT
.	TRBV11-3	TRBJ1-1	TRBD1	CASSLAQGSQAFF	TGTGCCAGCAGCTTAGCACAGGGGTCTCAAGCTTTCTTT
.	TRBV28	TRBJ1-5	TRBD1	CASSLAQGVSQPQHF	TGTGCCAGCAGTTTAGCGCAGGGGGTTAGTCAGCCCCAGCATTTT
.	TRBV4-1	TRBJ1-1	.	CASSQDYGVWRMNTEAFF	TGCGCCAGCAGCCAAGATTACGGGGTTTGGAGGATGAACACTGAAGCTTTCTTT
.	TRBV7-9	TRBJ1-2	.	CASSEDSQSNYGYTF	TGTGCCAGCAGCGAGGACAGCCAAAGTAACTATGGCTACACCTTC
.	TRBV7-8	TRBJ1-2	TRBD1	CASSIDRGANYGYTF	TGTGCCAGCAGCATCGACAGGGGAGCTAACTATGGCTACACCTTC
.	TRBV11-2	TRBJ2-7	.	CASSPPSSYEQYF	TGTGCCAGCAGTCCCCCTAGCTCCTACGAGCAGTACTTC
.	TRBV5-1	TRBJ2-5	TRBD1	CASSQGQGFPETQYF	TGCGCCAGCAGCCAAGGACAGGGATTTCCGGAGACCCAGTACTTC
.	TRBV19	TRBJ2-1	TRBD2	CASRPRSGRGFDEQFF	TGTGCCAGTAGACCCCGAAGCGGGAGAGGGTTCGATGAGCAGTTCTTC
few	TRBV28	TRBJ2-5	TRBD2	CASSSPERGRGETQYF	TGTGCCAGCAGTTCCCCTGAGCGGGGGCGGGGGGAGACCCAGTACTTC
.	TRBV5-4	TRBJ1-6	TRBD1	CASSVSQGNYNSPLHF	TGTGCCAGCAGCGTTTCACAGGGGAACTATAATTCACCCCTCCACTTT
.	TRBV19	TRBJ1-2	.	CASTDRTNYGYTF	TGTGCCAGTACCGACAGGACTAACTATGGCTACACCTTC
few	TRBV19	TRBJ1-6	TRBD1	CASSLGDREVSPLHF	TGTGCCAGTAGCCTCGGGGACAGGGAGGTTTCACCCCTCCACTTT
.	TRBV9	TRBJ1-1	.	CASSANTGLGSTEAFF	TGTGCCAGCAGCGCTAATACAGGGTTGGGGAGCACTGAAGCTTTCTTT
once	TRBV13	TRBJ2-7	TRBD1	CASSKGPGQGPYEQYF	TGTGCCAGCAGCAAGGGCCCGGGACAGGGACCCTACGAGCAGTACTTC
.	TRBV28	TRBJ1-5	.	CASSLGLDYQPQHF	TGTGCCAGCAGTTTAGGCCTCGACTATCAGCCCCAGCATTTT
.	TRBV24-1	TRBJ2-1	.	CATSETSGYYNEQFF	TGTGCCACCAGTGAAACCAGCGGCTACTACAATGAGCAGTTCTTC
few	TRBV7-7	TRBJ2-2	.	CASSPRRGDSSTGELFF	TGTGCTAGCAGCCCTCGCAGGGGAGATTCGTCTACCGGGGAGCTGTTTTTT
.	TRBV5-1	TRBJ1-5	.	CASSLAGAGNQPQHF	TGCGCCAGCAGCTTGGCAGGGGCAGGCAATCAGCCCCAGCATTTT
.	TRBV5-8	TRBJ1-2	TRBD1	CASSSRQGGAGSDGYTF	TGTGCCAGCAGCTCGCGACAGGGAGGAGCAGGTTCGGATGGCTACACCTTC
.	TRBV10-1	TRBJ2-3	.	CASSESSEGSYAQYF	TGCGCCAGCAGTGAGTCGTCGGAGGGCTCGTACGCGCAGTATTTT
.	TRBV15	TRBJ2-7	TRBD1	CATSRGRGTGLPYEQYF	TGTGCCACCAGCAGAGGAAGGGGGACAGGTCTACCCTACGAGCAGTACTTC
.	TRBV5-4	TRBJ2-5	TRBD2	CASSSPSGRALQETQYF	TGTGCCAGCAGCTCCCCTAGCGGGAGGGCCCTCCAAGAGACCCAGTACTTC
.	TRBV5-1	TRBJ1-6	TRBD1	CASSSGTGDSPLHF	TGCGCCAGCAGCTCCGGGACAGGGGATTCACCCCTCCACTTT
.	TRBV5-1	TRBJ1-1	TRBD1	CASSSGTGRGSRGKTEAFF	TGCGCCAGCAGCTCCGGGACAGGGAGGGGGTCTCGAGGGAAAACTGAAGCTTTCTTT
.	TRBV6-5	TRBJ2-7	TRBD1	CASGGRGMVNEQYF	TGTGCCAGCGGGGGCAGGGGGATGGTGAACGAGCAGTACTTC
.	TRBV20-1	TRBJ1-5	TRBD1	CSASGTGKGVRDQPQHF	TGCAGTGCTAGTGGGACAGGGAAGGGGGTTAGAGATCAGCCCCAGCATTTT
.	TRBV7-9	TRBJ1-1	.	CASSFDRSEAFF	TGTGCCAGCAGCTTTGACAGGTCTGAAGCTTTCTTT
.	TRBV27	TRBJ2-7	TRBD1	CASSPEGAGVSYEQYF	TGTGCCAGCAGTCCCGAGGGGGCTGGGGTCTCCTACGAGCAGTACTTC
.	TRBV7-3	TRBJ2-1	.	CASSLTPTGHNEQFF	TGTGCCAGCAGCTTAACCCCAACTGGTCACAATGAGCAGTTCTTC
.	TRBV4-1	TRBJ2-7	TRBD1	CASSHEQGAYEQYF	TGCGCCAGCAGCCACGAACAGGGGGCCTACGAGCAGTACTTC
.	TRBV29-1	TRBJ2-3	TRBD2	CSVEGWSGGAVDTQYF	TGCAGCGTTGAGGGCTGGAGCGGGGGGGCAGTAGATACGCAGTATTTT
.	TRBV6-6	TRBJ2-7	.	CASRAPSYEQYF	TGTGCCAGCAGAGCCCCCTCCTACGAGCAGTACTTC